The clone carrying this TCR beta chain showed up just a few times. The sample originates from a study of identical twins. Germline assignment: CDR1 SGHRS and CDR2 YFSETQ. V was trimmed by 9 bases and J by 0 bases, leaving 12 bases between them. The CDR3 contains 13 residues. Template switching added a universal primer binding site, and final cDNA carried unique molecular identifiers. Via MiXCR, TCRdb re-called the 5' RACE reads, giving one row per CDR3 protein. The sample shows roughly 540,000 distinct CDR3 sequences, less than 25% of them seen only once. These data also featured in a second study, about T cells expressing NK-cell markers. Per that paper: Of the CD8+ T cells in about 6 donors, about 1.0-7.5% belonged to dominant NKG2C+ clonotypes. For a handful of donors, these clonotypes were likewise the leading ones in the CD3+CD56-NKG2C+ fraction.

The rearrangement joins TRBV5-1 to TRBJ1-2; D ambiguous. This clonotype originated in a woman aged 18 to 35 in good health. Sequencing was done on a sample of CD4+ T cells sorted from blood. CDR3 amino acids: CATRTASNYGYTF. Here the CDR3 DNA reads TGCGCCACCAGGACGGCCTCTAACTATGGCTACACCTTC.